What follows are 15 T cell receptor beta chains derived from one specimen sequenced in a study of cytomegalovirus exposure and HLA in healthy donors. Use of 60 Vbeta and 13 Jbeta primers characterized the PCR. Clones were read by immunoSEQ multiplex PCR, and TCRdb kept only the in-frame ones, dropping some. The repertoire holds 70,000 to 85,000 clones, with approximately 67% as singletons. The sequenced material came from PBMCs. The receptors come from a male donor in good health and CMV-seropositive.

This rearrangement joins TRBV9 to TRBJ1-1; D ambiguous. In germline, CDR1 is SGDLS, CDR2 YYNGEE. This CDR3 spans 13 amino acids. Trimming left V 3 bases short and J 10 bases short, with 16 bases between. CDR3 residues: CASSATELTGAFF. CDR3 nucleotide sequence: TGTGCCAGCAGCGCAACTGAGCTGACGGGAGCTTTCTTT. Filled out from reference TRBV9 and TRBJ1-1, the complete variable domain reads DSGVTQTPKHLITATGQRVTLRCSPRSGDLSVYWYQQSLDQGLQFLIQYYNGEERAKGNILERFSAQQFPDLHSELNLSSLELGDSALYFCASSATELTGAFFGQGTRLTVV.

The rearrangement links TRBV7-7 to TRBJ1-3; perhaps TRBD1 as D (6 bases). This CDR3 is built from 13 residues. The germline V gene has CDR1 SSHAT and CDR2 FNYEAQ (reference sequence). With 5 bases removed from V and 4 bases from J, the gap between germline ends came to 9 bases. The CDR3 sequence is CASSLDRGNTIYF. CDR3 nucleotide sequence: TGTGCCAGCAGCCTCGACAGGGGAAACACCATATATTTT.

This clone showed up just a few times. The CDR3 loop is CASSVEGMAEAFF. CDR3 DNA: TGTGCCAGCAGTGTTGAGGGAATGGCTGAAGCTTTCTTT. This chain joins TRBV6-1 and TRBJ1-1; D not resolved. Trimming took 4 bases from V and 6 from J, leaving 12 bases between them. There are 13 residues in the CDR3. Germline loops: CDR1 MNHNS, CDR2 SASEGT.

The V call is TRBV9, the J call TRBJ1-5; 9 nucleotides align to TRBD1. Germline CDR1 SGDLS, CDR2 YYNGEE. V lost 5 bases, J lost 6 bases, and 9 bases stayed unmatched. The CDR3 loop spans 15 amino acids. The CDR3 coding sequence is TGTGCCAGCAGTGCCGGGACAGGGATCGGTCAGCCCCAGCATTTT. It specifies CASSAGTGIGQPQHF.

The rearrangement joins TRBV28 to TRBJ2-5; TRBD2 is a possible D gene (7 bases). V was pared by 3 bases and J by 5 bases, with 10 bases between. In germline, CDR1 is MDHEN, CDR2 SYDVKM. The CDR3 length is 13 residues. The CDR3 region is CASSLGGRETQYF. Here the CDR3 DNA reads TGTGCCAGCAGTTTGGGGGGGCGGGAGACCCAGTACTTC.

In nucleotides, the CDR3 is TGTGCCAGCAGCGCCCGGACAGGGAATGAGCAGTTCTTC. This encodes CASSARTGNEQFF. The chain has TRBV11-2 and TRBJ2-1; TRBD1 agrees at 8 bases. CDR1 SGHAT and CDR2 FQNNGV come from the germline V gene. This CDR3 has 13 amino acids. The V segment lost 5 bases and the J segment 7 bases; nucleotides outside the gene matches: 4.

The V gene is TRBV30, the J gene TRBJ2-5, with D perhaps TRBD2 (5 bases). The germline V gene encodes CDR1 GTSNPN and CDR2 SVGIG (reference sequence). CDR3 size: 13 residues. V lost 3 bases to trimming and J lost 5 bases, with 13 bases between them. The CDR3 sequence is CAWRVGPGETQYF. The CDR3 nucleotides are TGTGCCTGGAGAGTCGGACCGGGGGAGACCCAGTACTTC.

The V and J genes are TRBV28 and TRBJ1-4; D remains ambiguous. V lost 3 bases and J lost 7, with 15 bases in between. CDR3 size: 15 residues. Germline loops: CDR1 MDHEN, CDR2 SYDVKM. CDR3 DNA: TGTGCCAGCAGTTTGTTTGGGAGTTATGGTGAAAAACTGTTTTTT. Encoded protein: CASSLFGSYGEKLFF.

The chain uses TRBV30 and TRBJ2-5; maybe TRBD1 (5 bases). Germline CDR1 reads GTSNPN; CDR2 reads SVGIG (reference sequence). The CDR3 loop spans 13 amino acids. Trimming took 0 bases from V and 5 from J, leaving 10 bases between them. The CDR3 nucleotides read TGTGCCTGGAGTGTTTCCAGGGTTGAGACCCAGTACTTC. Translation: CAWSVSRVETQYF.

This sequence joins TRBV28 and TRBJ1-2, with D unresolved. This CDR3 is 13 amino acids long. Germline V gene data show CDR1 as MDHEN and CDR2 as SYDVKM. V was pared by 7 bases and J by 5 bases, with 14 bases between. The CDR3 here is CASTTFREYGYTF. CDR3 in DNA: TGTGCCAGCACCACCTTTCGGGAATATGGCTACACCTTC.

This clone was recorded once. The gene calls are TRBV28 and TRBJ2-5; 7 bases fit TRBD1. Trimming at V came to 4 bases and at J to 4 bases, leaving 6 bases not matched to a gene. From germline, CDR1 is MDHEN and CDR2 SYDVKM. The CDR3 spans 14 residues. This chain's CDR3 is CASSWTGQLETQYF. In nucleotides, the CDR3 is TGTGCCAGCAGTTGGACGGGACAGCTAGAGACCCAGTACTTC.

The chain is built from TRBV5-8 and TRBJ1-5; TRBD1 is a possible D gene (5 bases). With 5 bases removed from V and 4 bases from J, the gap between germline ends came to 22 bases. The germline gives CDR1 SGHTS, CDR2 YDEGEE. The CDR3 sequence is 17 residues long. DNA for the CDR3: TGTGCCAGCAGTCTTAATCCGGGGGGACCCCTGAATCAGCCCCAGCATTTT. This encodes CASSLNPGGPLNQPQHF.

CDR3 DNA: TGTGCCAGCAGTGTAAAGGGGCAGCGCTCTGGAAACACCATATATTTT. Amino acids: CASSVKGQRSGNTIYF. The chain joins TRBV2 to TRBJ1-3; possibly TRBD1 for D (5 bases). Germline CDR1 is SNHLY and CDR2 is FYNNEI. The CDR3 is made up of 16 amino acids. V was shortened by 4 bases and J by 0 bases, with 13 bases between the two germline ends.

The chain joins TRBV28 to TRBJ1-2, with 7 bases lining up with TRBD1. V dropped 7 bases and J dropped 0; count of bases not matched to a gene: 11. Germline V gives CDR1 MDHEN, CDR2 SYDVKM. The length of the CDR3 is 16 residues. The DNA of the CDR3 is TGTGCCAGCAAAACGACAGGGTCGAGAGCTAACTATGGCTACACCTTC. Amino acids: CASKTTGSRANYGYTF.

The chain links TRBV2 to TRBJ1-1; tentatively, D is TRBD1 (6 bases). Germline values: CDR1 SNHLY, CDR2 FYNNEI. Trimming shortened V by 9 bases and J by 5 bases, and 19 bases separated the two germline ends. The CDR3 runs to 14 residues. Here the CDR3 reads CARFGGALATEAFF. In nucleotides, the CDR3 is TGTGCCAGATTTGGGGGGGCGTTGGCAACTGAAGCTTTCTTT.